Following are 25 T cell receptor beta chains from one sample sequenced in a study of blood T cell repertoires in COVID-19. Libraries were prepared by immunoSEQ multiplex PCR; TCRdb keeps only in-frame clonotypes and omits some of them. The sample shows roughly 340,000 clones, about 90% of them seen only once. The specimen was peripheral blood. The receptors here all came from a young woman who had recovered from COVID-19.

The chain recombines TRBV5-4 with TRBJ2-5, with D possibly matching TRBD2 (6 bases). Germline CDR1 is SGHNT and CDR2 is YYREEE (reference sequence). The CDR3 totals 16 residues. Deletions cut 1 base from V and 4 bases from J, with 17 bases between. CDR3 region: CASSLRGSGVGETQYF. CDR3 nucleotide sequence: TGTGCCAGCAGCTTGAGAGGGTCGGGAGTGGGAGAGACCCAGTACTTC.

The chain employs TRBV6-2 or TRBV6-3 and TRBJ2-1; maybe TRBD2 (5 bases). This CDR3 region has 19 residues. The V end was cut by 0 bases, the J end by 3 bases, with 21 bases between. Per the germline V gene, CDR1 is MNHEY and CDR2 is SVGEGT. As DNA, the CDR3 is TGTGCCAGCAGTTACTCGACTGCGGGTGATGATTTCCTCTACAATGAGCAGTTCTTC. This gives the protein CASSYSTAGDDFLYNEQFF.

The CDR3 DNA reads as TGTGCCAGCAGTGAAAGGGGACAGGGGTGGTACGAGCAGTACGTC. Protein: CASSERGQGWYEQYV. This chain joins TRBV6-1 and TRBJ2-7; 10 bases are shared with TRBD1. J gave up 4 bases and V 2 bases, and 5 bases lay outside the gene matches. CDR1 is MNHNS and CDR2 is SASEGT in the germline V gene. The CDR3 consists of 15 residues.

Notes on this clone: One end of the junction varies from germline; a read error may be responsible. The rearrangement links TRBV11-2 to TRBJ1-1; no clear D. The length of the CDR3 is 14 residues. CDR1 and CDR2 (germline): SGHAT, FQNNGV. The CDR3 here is CASSIETGNAEAFF. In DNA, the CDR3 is TGTGCCAGCAGCATTGAGACGGGGAACGCTGAAGCTTTCTTT.

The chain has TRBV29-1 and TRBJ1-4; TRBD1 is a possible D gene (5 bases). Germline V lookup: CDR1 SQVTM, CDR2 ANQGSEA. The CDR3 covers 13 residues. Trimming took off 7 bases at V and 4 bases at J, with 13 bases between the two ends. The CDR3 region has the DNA TGCAGCGCCCACCGGCAGGGTAATGAAAAACTGTTTTTT. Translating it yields CSAHRQGNEKLFF.

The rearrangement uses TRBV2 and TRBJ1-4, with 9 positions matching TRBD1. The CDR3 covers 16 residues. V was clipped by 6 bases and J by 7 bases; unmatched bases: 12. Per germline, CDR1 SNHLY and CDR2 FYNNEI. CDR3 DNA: TGTGCCAGCAGACCCGGAACAGGGGGCGATGGTGAAAAACTGTTTTTT. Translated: CASRPGTGGDGEKLFF.

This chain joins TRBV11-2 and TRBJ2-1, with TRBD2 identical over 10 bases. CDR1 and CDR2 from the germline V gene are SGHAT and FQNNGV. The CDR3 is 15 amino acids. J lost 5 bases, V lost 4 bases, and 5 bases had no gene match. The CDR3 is CASSSGLAANNEQFF. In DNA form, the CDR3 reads TGTGCCAGCAGCTCCGGACTAGCGGCCAACAATGAGCAGTTCTTC.

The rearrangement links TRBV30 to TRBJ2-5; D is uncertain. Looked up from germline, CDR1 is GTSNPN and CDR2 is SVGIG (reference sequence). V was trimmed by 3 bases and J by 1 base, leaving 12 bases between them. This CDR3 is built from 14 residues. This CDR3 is CAWSVGQIQETQYF. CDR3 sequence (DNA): TGTGCCTGGAGCGTGGGCCAGATCCAAGAGACCCAGTACTTC.

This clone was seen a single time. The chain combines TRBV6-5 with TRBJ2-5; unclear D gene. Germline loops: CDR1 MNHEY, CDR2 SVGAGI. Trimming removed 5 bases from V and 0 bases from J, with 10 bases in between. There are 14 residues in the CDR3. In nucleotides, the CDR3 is TGTGCCAGCAGTCCTACTCTGTACCAAGAGACCCAGTACTTC. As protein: CASSPTLYQETQYF.

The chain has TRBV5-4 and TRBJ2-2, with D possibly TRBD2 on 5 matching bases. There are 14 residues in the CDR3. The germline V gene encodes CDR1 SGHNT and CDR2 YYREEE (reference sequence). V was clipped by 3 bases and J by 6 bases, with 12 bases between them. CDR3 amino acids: CASSSPGRAGELFF. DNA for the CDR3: TGTGCCAGCAGCTCCCCCGGGCGGGCCGGGGAGCTGTTTTTT.

CDR3 region: CSVESLQKAQGYTF. For the CDR3, the DNA is TGCAGCGTTGAAAGTCTACAAAAAGCGCAGGGCTACACCTTC. The chain joins TRBV29-1 to TRBJ1-2; D not resolved. CDR1 SQVTM and CDR2 ANQGSEA come from the germline V gene. This CDR3 is 14 amino acids long. With 2 bases removed from V and 8 bases from J, the gap between germline ends came to 18 bases. The variable domain in full, with the rest retrieved from reference TRBV29-1 and TRBJ1-2, is SAVISQKPSRDICQRGTSLTIQCQVDSQVTMMFWYRQQPGQSLTLIATANQGSEATYESGFVIDKFPISRPNLTFSTLTVSNMSPEDSSIYLCSVESLQKAQGYTFGSGTRLTVV.

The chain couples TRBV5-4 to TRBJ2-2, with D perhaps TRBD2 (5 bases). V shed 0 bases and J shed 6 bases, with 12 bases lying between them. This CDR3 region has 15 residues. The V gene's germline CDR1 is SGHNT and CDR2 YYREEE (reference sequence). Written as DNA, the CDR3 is TGTGCCAGCAGCTTGGATGGGAGCCTCCCCGGGGAGCTGTTTTTT. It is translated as CASSLDGSLPGELFF. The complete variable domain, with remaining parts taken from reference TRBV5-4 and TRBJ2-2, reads ETGVTQSPTHLIKTRGQQVTLRCSSQSGHNTVSWYQQALGQGPQFIFQYYREEENGRGNFPPRFSGLQFPNYSSELNVNALELDDSALYLCASSLDGSLPGELFFGEGSRLTVL.

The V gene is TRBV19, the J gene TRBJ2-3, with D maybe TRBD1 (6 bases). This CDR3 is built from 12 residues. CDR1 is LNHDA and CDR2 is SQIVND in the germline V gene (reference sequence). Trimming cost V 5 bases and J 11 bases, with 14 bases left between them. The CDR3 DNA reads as TGTGCCAGTAGTCAAAGGGGGTTACGGCAGTATTTT. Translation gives CASSQRGLRQYF.

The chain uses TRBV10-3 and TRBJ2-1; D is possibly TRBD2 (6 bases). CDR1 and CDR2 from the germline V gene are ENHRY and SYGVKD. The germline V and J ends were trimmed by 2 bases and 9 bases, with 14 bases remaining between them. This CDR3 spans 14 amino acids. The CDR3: CAISETIGRSEQFF. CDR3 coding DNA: TGTGCCATCAGTGAGACAATAGGGAGGAGTGAGCAGTTCTTC.

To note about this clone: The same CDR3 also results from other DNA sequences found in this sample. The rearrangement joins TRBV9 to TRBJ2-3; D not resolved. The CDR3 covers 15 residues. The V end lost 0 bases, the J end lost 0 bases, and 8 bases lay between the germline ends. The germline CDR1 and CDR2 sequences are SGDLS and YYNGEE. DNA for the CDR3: TGTGCCAGCAGCGTAGCGGCGGTTAGCACAGATACGCAGTATTTT. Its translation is CASSVAAVSTDTQYF.

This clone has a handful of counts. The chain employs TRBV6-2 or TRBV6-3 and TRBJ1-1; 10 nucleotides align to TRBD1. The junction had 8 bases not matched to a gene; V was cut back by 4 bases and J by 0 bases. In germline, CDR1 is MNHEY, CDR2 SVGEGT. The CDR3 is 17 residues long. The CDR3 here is CASSFSGQGGMNTEAFF. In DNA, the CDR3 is TGTGCCAGCAGTTTCTCAGGACAGGGGGGGATGAACACTGAAGCTTTCTTT.

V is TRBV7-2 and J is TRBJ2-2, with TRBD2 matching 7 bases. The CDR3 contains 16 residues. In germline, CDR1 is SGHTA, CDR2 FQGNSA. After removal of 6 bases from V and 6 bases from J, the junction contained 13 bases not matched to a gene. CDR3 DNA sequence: TGTGCCAGCAGTCTCCGGGACTACGGTCTCCCCGGGGAGCTGTTTTTT. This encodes CASSLRDYGLPGELFF.

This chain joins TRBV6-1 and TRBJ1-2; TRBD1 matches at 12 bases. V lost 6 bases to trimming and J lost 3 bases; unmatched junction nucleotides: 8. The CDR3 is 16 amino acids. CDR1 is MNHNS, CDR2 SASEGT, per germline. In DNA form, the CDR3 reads TGTGCCAGCAGGGAAATGGGGGACAGGGGGCACTATGGCTACACCTTC. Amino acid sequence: CASREMGDRGHYGYTF.

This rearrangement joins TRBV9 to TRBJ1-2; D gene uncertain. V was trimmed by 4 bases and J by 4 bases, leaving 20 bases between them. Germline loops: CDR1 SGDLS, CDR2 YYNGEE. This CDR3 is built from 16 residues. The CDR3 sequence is CASSQIGGRNSYGYTF. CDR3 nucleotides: TGTGCCAGCAGCCAGATTGGTGGGCGCAACTCCTATGGCTACACCTTC.

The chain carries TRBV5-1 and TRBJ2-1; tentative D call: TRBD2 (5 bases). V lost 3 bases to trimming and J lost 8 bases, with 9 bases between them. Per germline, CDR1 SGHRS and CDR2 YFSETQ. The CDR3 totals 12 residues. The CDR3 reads CASSSYGDEQFF. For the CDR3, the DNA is TGCGCCAGCAGCTCGTACGGGGATGAGCAGTTCTTC. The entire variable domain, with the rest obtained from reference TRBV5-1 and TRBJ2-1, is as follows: KAGVTQTPRYLIKTRGQQVTLSCSPISGHRSVSWYQQTPGQGLQFLFEYFSETQRNKGNFPGRFSGRQFSNSRSEMNVSTLELGDSALYLCASSSYGDEQFFGPGTRLTVL.

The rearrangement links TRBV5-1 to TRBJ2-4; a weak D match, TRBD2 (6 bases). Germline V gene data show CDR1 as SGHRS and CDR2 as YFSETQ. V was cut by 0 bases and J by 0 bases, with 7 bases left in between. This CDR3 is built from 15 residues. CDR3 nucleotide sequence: TGCGCCAGCAGCTTGGGCGGGGCAGCCAAAAACATTCAGTACTTC. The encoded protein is CASSLGGAAKNIQYF.

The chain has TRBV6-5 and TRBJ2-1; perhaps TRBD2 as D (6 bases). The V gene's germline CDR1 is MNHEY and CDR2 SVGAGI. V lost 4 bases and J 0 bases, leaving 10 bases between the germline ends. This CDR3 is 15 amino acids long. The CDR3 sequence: CASSSSGRSYNEQFF. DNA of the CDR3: TGTGCCAGCAGTTCAAGCGGGCGCTCCTACAATGAGCAGTTCTTC.

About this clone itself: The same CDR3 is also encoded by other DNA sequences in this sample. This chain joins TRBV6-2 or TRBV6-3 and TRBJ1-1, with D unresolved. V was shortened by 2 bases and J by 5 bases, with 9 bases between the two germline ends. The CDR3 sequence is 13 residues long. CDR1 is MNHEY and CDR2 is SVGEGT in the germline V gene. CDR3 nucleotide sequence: TGTGCCAGCAGTTACGGAGGGCGGACTGAAGCTTTCTTT. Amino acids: CASSYGGRTEAFF.

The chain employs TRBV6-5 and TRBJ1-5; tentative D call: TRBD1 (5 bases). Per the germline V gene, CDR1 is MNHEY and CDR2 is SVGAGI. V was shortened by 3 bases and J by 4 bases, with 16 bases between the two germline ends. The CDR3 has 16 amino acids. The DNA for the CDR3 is TGTGCCAGCAGTTATGGCAGGGCCTGGGGAAATCAGCCCCAGCATTTT. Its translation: CASSYGRAWGNQPQHF.

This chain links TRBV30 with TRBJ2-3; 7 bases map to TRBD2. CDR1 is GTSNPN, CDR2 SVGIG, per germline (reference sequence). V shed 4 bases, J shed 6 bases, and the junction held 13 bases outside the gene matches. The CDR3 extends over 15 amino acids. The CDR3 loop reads CAWTHAAGEGDTQYF. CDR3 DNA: TGTGCCTGGACTCATGCGGCGGGAGAGGGGGATACGCAGTATTTT.